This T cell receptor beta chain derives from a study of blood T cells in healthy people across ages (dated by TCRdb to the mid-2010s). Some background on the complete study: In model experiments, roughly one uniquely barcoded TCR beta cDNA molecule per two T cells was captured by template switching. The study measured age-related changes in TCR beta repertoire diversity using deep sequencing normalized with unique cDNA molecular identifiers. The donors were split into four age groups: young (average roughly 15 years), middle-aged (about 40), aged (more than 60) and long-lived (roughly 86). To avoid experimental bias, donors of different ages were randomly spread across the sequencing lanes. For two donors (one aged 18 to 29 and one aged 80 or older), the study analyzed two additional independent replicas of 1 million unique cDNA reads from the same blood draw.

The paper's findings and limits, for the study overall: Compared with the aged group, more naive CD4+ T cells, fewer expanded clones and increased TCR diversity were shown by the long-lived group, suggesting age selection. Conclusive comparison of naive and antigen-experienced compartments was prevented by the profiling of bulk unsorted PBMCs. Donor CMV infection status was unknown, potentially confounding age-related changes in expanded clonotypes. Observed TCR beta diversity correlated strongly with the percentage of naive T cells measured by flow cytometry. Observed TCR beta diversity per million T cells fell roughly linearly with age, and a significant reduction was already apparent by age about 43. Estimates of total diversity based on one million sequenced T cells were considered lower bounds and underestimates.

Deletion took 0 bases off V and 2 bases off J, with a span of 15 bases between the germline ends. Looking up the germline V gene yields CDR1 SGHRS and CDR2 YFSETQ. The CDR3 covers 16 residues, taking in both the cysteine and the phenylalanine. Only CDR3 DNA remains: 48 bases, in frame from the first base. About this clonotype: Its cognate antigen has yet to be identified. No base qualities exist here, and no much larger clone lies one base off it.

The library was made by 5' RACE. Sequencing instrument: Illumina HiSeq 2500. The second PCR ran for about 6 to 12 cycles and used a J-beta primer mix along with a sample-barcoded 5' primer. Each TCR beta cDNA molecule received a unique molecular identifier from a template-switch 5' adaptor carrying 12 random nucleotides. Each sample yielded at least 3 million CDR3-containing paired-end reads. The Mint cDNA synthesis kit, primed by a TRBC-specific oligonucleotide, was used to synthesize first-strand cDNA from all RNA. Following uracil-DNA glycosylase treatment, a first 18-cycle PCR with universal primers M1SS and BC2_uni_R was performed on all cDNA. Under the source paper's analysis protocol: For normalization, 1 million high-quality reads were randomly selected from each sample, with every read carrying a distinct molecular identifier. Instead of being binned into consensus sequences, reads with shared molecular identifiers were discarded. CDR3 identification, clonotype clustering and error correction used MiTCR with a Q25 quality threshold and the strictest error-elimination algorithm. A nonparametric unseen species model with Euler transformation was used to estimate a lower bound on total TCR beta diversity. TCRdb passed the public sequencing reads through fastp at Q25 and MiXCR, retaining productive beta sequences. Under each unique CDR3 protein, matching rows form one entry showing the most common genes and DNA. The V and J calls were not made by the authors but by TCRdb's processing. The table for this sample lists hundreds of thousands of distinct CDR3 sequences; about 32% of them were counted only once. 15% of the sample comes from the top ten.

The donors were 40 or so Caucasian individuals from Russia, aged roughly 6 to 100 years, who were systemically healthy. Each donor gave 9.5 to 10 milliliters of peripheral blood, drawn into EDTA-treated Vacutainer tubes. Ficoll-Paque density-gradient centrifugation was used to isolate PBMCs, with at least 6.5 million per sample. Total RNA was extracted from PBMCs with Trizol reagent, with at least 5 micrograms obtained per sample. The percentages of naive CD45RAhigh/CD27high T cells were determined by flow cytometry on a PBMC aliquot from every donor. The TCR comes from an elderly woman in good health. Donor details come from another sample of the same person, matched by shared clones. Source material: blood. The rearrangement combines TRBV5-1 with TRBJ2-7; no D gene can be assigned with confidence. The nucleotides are TGCGCCAGCAGCTTGGAACAGCGACATCCACCCTACGAGCAGTACTTC. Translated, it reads CASSLEQRHPPYEQYF.